This is a list of T cell receptor beta chains from one sample in a study of cytomegalovirus exposure and HLA in healthy donors. Some clones are missing from TCRdb's copy, which holds only in-frame ones; the method was immunoSEQ multiplex PCR. The sample shows about 160,000 clones, about 65% of them seen only once. Sequenced input: PBMCs. These receptors originate from a woman between 25 and 40 years old in good health and CMV-seronegative. The CDR3 runs from the conserved cysteine through the conserved F or W. A D gene is named only where the DNA matches it firmly. The size field is filled for only some rows; it gives once, few, many or a size class.

TRBD2	TRBV27	TRBJ2-5	-	CASSLFPSGLAQETQYF	TGTGCCAGCAGTTTATTTCCCTCAGGACTAGCGCAAGAGACCCAGTACTTC
-	TRBV7-2	TRBJ1-2	once	CASSREGRANYGYTF	TGTGCCAGCAGCCGGGAGGGAAGGGCTAACTATGGCTACACCTTC
TRBD1	TRBV7-9	TRBJ2-3	-	CASSAISGGPFPYF	TGTGCCAGCAGCGCCATCTCAGGGGGCCCCTTTCCGTATTTT
TRBD1	TRBV19	TRBJ1-5	-	CASSIGYQGDSNQPQHF	TGTGCCAGTAGTATAGGCTACCAGGGGGATAGCAATCAGCCCCAGCATTTT
-	TRBV4-1	TRBJ1-2	-	CASSQDPGRQYGYTF	TGCGCCAGCAGCCAAGATCCGGGGAGGCAGTATGGCTACACCTTC
TRBD2	TRBV27	TRBJ2-1	once	CASSLSSSGGYNEQFF	TGTGCCAGCAGTTTATCTTCCAGCGGGGGTTACAATGAGCAGTTCTTC
TRBD2	TRBV9	TRBJ2-5	-	CASSAVPGLAGGQKETQYF	TGTGCCAGCAGCGCTGTCCCGGGACTAGCGGGAGGGCAAAAAGAGACCCAGTACTTC
TRBD1	TRBV28	TRBJ1-1	-	CASSRTGGGPLSAFF	TGTGCCAGCAGTAGGACAGGGGGTGGGCCTCTCTCAGCTTTCTTT
-	TRBV29-1	TRBJ2-3	-	CSVQRTFTDTQYF	TGCAGCGTTCAGCGGACCTTCACAGATACGCAGTATTTT
TRBD1	TRBV4-3	TRBJ2-7	few	CASSPGQGDSYEQYF	TGCGCCAGCTCGCCGGGACAGGGTGACTCCTACGAGCAGTACTTC
TRBD2	TRBV28	TRBJ2-3	-	CASNFGGRPDTQYF	TGTGCCAGCAACTTCGGCGGGAGGCCAGATACGCAGTATTTT
TRBD1	TRBV6-5	TRBJ1-4	-	CASRAGGGNEKLFF	TGTGCCAGCAGGGCAGGGGGCGGGAATGAAAAACTGTTTTTT
-	TRBV25-1	TRBJ1-1	-	CASSAPGLGIGTEAFF	TGTGCCAGCAGTGCCCCAGGACTCGGGATAGGGACTGAAGCTTTCTTT
TRBD2	TRBV7-9	TRBJ2-1	-	CASTYWTSGSNEQFF	TGTGCCAGCACCTATTGGACTAGCGGGAGTAATGAGCAGTTCTTC
-	TRBV11-2	TRBJ1-6	-	CASSPSPRSPLHF	TGTGCCAGCAGCCCCTCCCCTCGTTCACCCCTCCACTTT
-	TRBV7-2	TRBJ1-5	-	CASSLASAWDISNQPQHF	TGTGCCAGCAGCTTAGCCAGCGCGTGGGACATTAGCAATCAGCCCCAGCATTTT
-	TRBV6-1	TRBJ2-7	-	CASSEMDTDEQYF	TGTGCCAGCAGTGAAATGGACACAGACGAGCAGTACTTC
-	TRBV5-5	TRBJ1-5	-	CASSPDPTANQPQHF	TGTGCCAGCAGCCCCGACCCGACAGCAAATCAGCCCCAGCATTTT
TRBD2	TRBV6-1	TRBJ2-1	once	CASSEGLAGAKPPYNEQFF	TGTGCCAGCAGTGAAGGCCTAGCGGGGGCCAAACCCCCCTACAATGAGCAGTTCTTC
-	TRBV7-2	TRBJ2-7	once	CASSLEREFYEQYF	TGTGCCAGCAGCTTAGAACGGGAATTCTACGAGCAGTACTTC
-	TRBV19	TRBJ2-1	-	CASTQVVGTFSYNEQFF	TGTGCCTCTACCCAAGTTGTGGGGACATTCTCCTACAATGAGCAGTTCTTC
-	TRBV28	TRBJ2-7	-	CASTLVQNRVKQYF	TGTGCCAGCACCCTTGTCCAAAACAGGGTGAAGCAGTACTTC
-	TRBV7-9	TRBJ1-1	few	CASKDRGESPEAFF	TGTGCCAGCAAGGACAGAGGCGAAAGCCCTGAAGCTTTCTTT
-	TRBV19	TRBJ1-3	once	CATQPRAFGNTIYF	TGTGCCACCCAACCCAGGGCCTTCGGAAACACCATATATTTT
-	TRBV2	TRBJ1-2	-	CASSGGGTGTYGYTF	TGTGCCAGCAGTGGAGGAGGGACCGGGACCTATGGCTACACCTTC
-	TRBV19	TRBJ1-4	-	CASSKQGPNEKLFF	TGTGCCAGTAGTAAACAGGGTCCTAATGAAAAACTGTTTTTT
-	TRBV30	TRBJ2-3	-	CAWHGGGNTQYF	TGTGCCTGGCATGGTGGAGGGAATACGCAGTATTTT
-	TRBV27	TRBJ2-7	-	CASSLGGSYEQYF	TGTGCCAGCAGTTTAGGGGGGTCCTACGAGCAGTACTTC
-	TRBV6-5	TRBJ2-7	-	CASRPSSYEQYF	TGTGCCAGCAGACCTAGCTCCTACGAGCAGTACTTC